This T cell receptor (beta chain) was documented in a study of T cell responses to AZD1222 COVID-19 vaccine. Study-wide results and limits: It should be noted that donors were predominantly white British and more often female, and clonal diversity was possibly underestimated. Breadth and depth of Spike-specific TCRs rose after two AZD1222 doses. Repertoires were sampled only after the peak T cell response.

Concerning this clone itself: What it recognizes is unknown.

The CDR3 length is 14 residues. Trimming stripped 3 bases from V and 5 bases from J, with 10 bases between. The germline gives CDR1 KGHDR, CDR2 SFDVKD. The repertoire was sequenced with immunoSEQ multiplex PCR; TCRdb's copy has only in-frame clones and lacks some. The sample holds 30,000 to 40,000 clones, approximately 78% seen once. The sequences come from peripheral blood, collected 28 days after the second AZD1222 dose. The sequence was obtained from an adult who received the AZD1222 COVID-19 vaccine. The rearrangement uses TRBV24-1 and TRBJ2-1; weak D call: TRBD2 (5 bases). The CDR3 region is CATSDPLRDNEQFF. In DNA form, the CDR3 reads TGTGCCACCAGTGATCCCTTGAGGGACAATGAGCAGTTCTTC.